This T cell receptor (beta chain) comes out of a study of somatic mutations in cytotoxic T cells in rheumatoid arthritis. The overall study: Flow cytometry sorted some V beta antibody-stained T-cell populations to nearly 100% purity, V beta1+ cells among them being sequenced for TCRB. General study points: About an eighth of the roughly 60 patients had a largest CD8+ clone above 20% of CD8+ cells. Increasing age coincided with elevated CD8+ clonality among rheumatoid arthritis patients, though not among healthy controls.

Germline lookup yields CDR1 SGHDT and CDR2 YYEEEE. The CDR3 totals 15 residues. Concerning this clone itself: Its antigen is unknown.

Isolation of CD4+ and CD8+ cells used positive magnetic bead selection, with purity checked by flow cytometry. Libraries were prepared by immunoSEQ multiplex PCR; TCRdb keeps only in-frame clonotypes and omits some of them. The sample consists of under 25,000 clones, around 85% of them appearing once. The source is a woman aged 40-49 years with rheumatoid arthritis. The chain employs TRBV5-6 and TRBJ2-5; TRBD1 is a possible D gene (6 bases). Judging by the DNA end, TRBJ2-7 fits better; the J call may be wrong. The sample comprised CD8+ T cells sorted from blood. CDR3 region: CASSLGLGGSYEQYF. CDR3 DNA sequence: TGTGCCAGCAGCTTGGGGTTAGGGGGCTCCTACGAGCAGTACTTC.